Listed below are T cell receptor beta chains from one sample, sequenced in a study of patients and donors after allogeneic stem cell transplantation. MiXCR was run by TCRdb on the RT-PCR reads, yielding one entry per CDR3 protein. Counted here are about 410,000 distinct CDR3 sequences, under 20% occurring once; the ten biggest clones make up 7.2%. What was sequenced was blood, either unsorted or a sorted T cell fraction (not recorded which). The origin of the receptors is a human donor who was either an allogeneic HSCT recipient or a stem cell or donor lymphocyte infusion donor (not recorded which). It is not recorded whose cells these are; they may come from a transplant donor. The CDR3 runs from the conserved cysteine through the conserved F or W. D genes are given only for firm matches. Clone sizes are given selectively: once, few, many, or a class where the clone is expanded.

j_call clone_size d_call v_call cdr3_nt cdr3_aa
TRBJ1-2 few . TRBV9 TGTGCCAGCAGCCACCCGGTAACAGGGCGAGCTAACTATGGCTACACCTTC CASSHPVTGRANYGYTF
TRBJ2-7 . . TRBV27 TGTGCCAGCAGTTTCCCCGAGCAGTACTTC CASSFPEQYF
TRBJ1-1 many . TRBV2 TGTGCCTGCCGACAGTTCGTGAACACTGAAGCTTTCTTT CACRQFVNTEAFF
TRBJ1-6 . . TRBV2 TGTGCCAGCAGTGAAGTTCACCGTTCACCCCTCCACTTT CASSEVHRSPLHF
TRBJ2-7 . TRBD2 TRBV6-1 TGTGCCAGCAGTGAACTGGTGGGACTAGCGGGGGGCTACGAGCAGTACTTC CASSELVGLAGGYEQYF
TRBJ1-5 few . TRBV2 TGTGCCAGCAGTGACAGGTTGAGAAGAAACAGGGGCAATCAGCCCCAGCATTTT CASSDRLRRNRGNQPQHF
TRBJ2-7 . . TRBV5-5 TGTGCCAGCAGCTTGAATCGGGGTGCGGTGCTAGGCGAGCAGTACTTC CASSLNRGAVLGEQYF
TRBJ1-1 . . TRBV29-1 TGCAGCGTTGCGGCGAGACAGCGTCGGGGCACTGAAGCTTTCTTT CSVAARQRRGTEAFF
TRBJ1-2 . . TRBV14 TGTGCCAGCAGCTACGACAGGCGTTCTAACTATGGCTACACCTTC CASSYDRRSNYGYTF
TRBJ1-2 few TRBD1 TRBV20-1 TGCAGTGCTACCGACAGGGTGCGTGGCTACACCTTC CSATDRVRGYTF
TRBJ2-1 few TRBD2 TRBV2 TGTGCCAGCAGCGGGAGGAGCTCCTACAATGAGCAGTTCTTC CASSGRSSYNEQFF
TRBJ2-7 . . TRBV20-1 TGCAGTGCCAGGGACTCGCGCTCCTACGAGCAGTACTTC CSARDSRSYEQYF
TRBJ2-1 few TRBD2 TRBV29-1 TGCAGCGTTGTGGGACTAGCGGGAGTTAGCTCCTACAATGAGCAGTTCTTC CSVVGLAGVSSYNEQFF
TRBJ1-4 . . TRBV29-1 TGCAGCGTTGAAGAGGCACAACGGGGAGAAAAACTGTTTTTT CSVEEAQRGEKLFF
TRBJ1-3 . . TRBV6-1 TGTGCCAGCAGCCTCCTCTGGGGCTTTGGAAACACCATATATTTT CASSLLWGFGNTIYF
TRBJ2-1 . TRBD2 TRBV20-1 TGCAGTGCTGGGACTAGCGGGGGGGCCCATCATGAGCAGTTCTTC CSAGTSGGAHHEQFF
TRBJ1-1 many . TRBV18 TGTGCCAGCTCCGCCCCGGGGGAAGCTTTCTTT CASSAPGEAFF
TRBJ2-7 many . TRBV24-1 TGTGCCACCAGTGATGCGGGCTACGAGCAGTACTTC CATSDAGYEQYF
TRBJ2-5 few . TRBV7-2 TGTGCCAGCAGCTTAGTGGCGAGAATCCAAGAGACCCAGTACTTC CASSLVARIQETQYF
TRBJ2-7 . TRBD2 TRBV3-1 TGTGCCAGCAGCCGGAACCCTAGCGGGAGGAGCTCCTACGAGCAGTACTTC CASSRNPSGRSSYEQYF
TRBJ1-1 . . TRBV12-3/TRBV12-4 TGTGCCAGCAGTACCCAAGGGGGGATCACTGAAGCTTTCTTT CASSTQGGITEAFF
TRBJ1-1 few TRBD1 TRBV20-1 TGCAGTGCTCCTCCCCCCGGGACAGGGGATGAAGCTTTCTTT CSAPPPGTGDEAFF
TRBJ1-1 . . TRBV19 TGTGCCAGTACCCCATTTGGGAATACTGAAGCTTTCTTT CASTPFGNTEAFF
TRBJ1-1 few . TRBV7-3 TGTGCCAGCAGCCCCACCCGGGGGGATGAAGCTTTCTTT CASSPTRGDEAFF
TRBJ1-5 few . TRBV6-2/TRBV6-3 TGTGCCAGCAGAGGGGACGGGAACAATCAGCCCCAGCATTTT CASRGDGNNQPQHF
TRBJ2-7 . TRBD1 TRBV12-3/TRBV12-4 TGTGCCAGCAGTTTAGGGGACAGATCTTACGAGCAGTACTTC CASSLGDRSYEQYF
TRBJ2-7 few . TRBV20-1 TGCAGTGCTAGCCCTACCGCGACATCTTCCTTC CSASPTATSSF
TRBJ2-3 . TRBD2 TRBV10-3 TGTGCCATCAGTGGGCCCAGCGGGAGGGCTGCAGATACGCAGTATTTT CAISGPSGRAADTQYF
TRBJ1-3 few . TRBV7-2 TGTGCCAGCAGCTTAGGCGGACACTCTGGAAACACCATATATTTT CASSLGGHSGNTIYF
TRBJ2-6 . TRBD2 TRBV7-2 TGTGCCAGCAGCTGGGGGGGCTCTGGGGCCAACGTCCTGACTTTC CASSWGGSGANVLTF
TRBJ2-3 . TRBD2 TRBV9 TGTGCCAGCAGCGTCCTAGCGGGTTCAAGCACAGATACGCAGTATTTT CASSVLAGSSTDTQYF
TRBJ1-4 . TRBD1 TRBV4-3 TGCGCCAGCAGCCCAGGACAGGGGGCTAATGAAAAACTGTTTTTT CASSPGQGANEKLFF
TRBJ2-1 few . TRBV4-3 TGCGCCAGCAGCCATACAGGGAGTTACAATGAGCAGTTCTTC CASSHTGSYNEQFF
TRBJ1-3 . . TRBV20-1 TGCAGTGCTAGAGCCCGGGGAGCTCATGGAAACACCATATATTTT CSARARGAHGNTIYF
TRBJ2-7 few TRBD1 TRBV7-3 TGTGCCAGCAGCTTAAGGGACAGGACCGAGCAGTACTTC CASSLRDRTEQYF
TRBJ1-6 . TRBD1 TRBV20-1 TGCAGTGCTAGAGTCCCGGACAGGGCGGTTTCACCCCTCCACTTT CSARVPDRAVSPLHF
TRBJ2-5 . . TRBV27 TGTGCCAGCAGTTCACAGGGTAGGGAGACCCAGTACTTC CASSSQGRETQYF
TRBJ1-2 few . TRBV18 TGTGCCAGCTCACCACAGAATGGAGGAGGCTACACCTTC CASSPQNGGGYTF
TRBJ2-7 few TRBD2 TRBV27 TGTGCCAGCAGTCCTACTCGGGACTATCGCTACGAGCAGTACTTC CASSPTRDYRYEQYF
TRBJ1-5 . . TRBV3-1 TGTGCCAGCAGCCAAGGATCTCCGCTCTACTATAGCAATCAGCCCCAGCATTTT CASSQGSPLYYSNQPQHF
TRBJ1-2 few . TRBV12-3/TRBV12-4 TGTGCCAGCAGTGGTTACACCACAAACTATGGCTACACCTTC CASSGYTTNYGYTF
TRBJ2-7 . . TRBV20-1 TGCAGTGCCCAGCGAGAAAGGGAGCAGTACTTC CSAQREREQYF
TRBJ2-3 . . TRBV18 TGTGCCAGCTCACCACGGTCCCAATCTACAGATACGCAGTATTTT CASSPRSQSTDTQYF
TRBJ1-1 many . TRBV7-3 TGTGCCAGCAGCTTAACGGGGGTGGCTGAAGCTTTCTTT CASSLTGVAEAFF
TRBJ1-2 . . TRBV19 TGTGCCAGTAGTATATCCCCCTTCGGGAAGAGGTACTATGGCTACACCTTC CASSISPFGKRYYGYTF
TRBJ2-2 few . TRBV7-9 TGTGCCAGCAGCGACGGCTGGGCCGGAAGGGAGCTGTTTTTT CASSDGWAGRELFF
TRBJ2-1 few TRBD2 TRBV7-4 TGTGCCAGCAGCCGAAATCGACTAGCGGGAGTTCTTGGCAATGAGCAGTTCTTC CASSRNRLAGVLGNEQFF
TRBJ2-7 many . TRBV11-2 TGTGCCAGCGCCGAGGCGGGATACGAGCAGTACTTC CASAEAGYEQYF
TRBJ2-5 few TRBD1 TRBV5-1 TGCGCCAGCAGCACCGCCTACAGGGGGCGGGTGACCCAGTACTTC CASSTAYRGRVTQYF
TRBJ1-4 few . TRBV25-1 TGTGCCAGCAGTAGGAGCCAGGGGATAAATGAAAAACTGTTTTTT CASSRSQGINEKLFF
TRBJ2-3 many . TRBV7-2 TGTGCCAGCAGCTTGGGGTTCTTAGGAACAGATACGCAGTATTTT CASSLGFLGTDTQYF
TRBJ1-1 few . TRBV5-1 TGCGCCAGCAGCCAGCTCGCAGGGAACACTGAAGCTTTCTTT CASSQLAGNTEAFF
TRBJ2-5 . . TRBV5-4 TGTGCCAGCAGCTCGATGGGGGTCCAAGAGACCCAGTACTTC CASSSMGVQETQYF